These 10 T cell receptor beta chains were sequenced from one sample in a study of neurological immune-mediated disorders. TCRdb recomputed calls from the 5' RACE reads with MiXCR, one row per CDR3 protein. This table holds some 66,000 distinct CDR3 sequences, around 3.1% found once. Source material: PBMCs. Receptors were obtained from a man aged 40-55 years with multiple sclerosis.

The table lists this clonotype with many counts. This rearrangement joins TRBV30 to TRBJ1-2; possible D gene TRBD1, 5 bases. Looked up from germline, CDR1 is GTSNPN and CDR2 is SVGIG (reference sequence). V lost 2 bases to trimming and J lost 3 bases, with 10 bases between them. The CDR3 runs 13 residues. Here the CDR3 DNA reads TGTGCCTGGAGTAGGGGAGCGGACTATGGCTACACCTTC. Amino acid sequence: CAWSRGADYGYTF.

To note about this clonotype: This may arise from a read error, as a much more abundant clone is one base away. The J gene is TRBJ2-1, the V gene TRBV12-3 or TRBV12-4; perhaps TRBD1 as D (6 bases). The V end lost 4 bases, the J end lost 7 bases, and 14 bases lay between the germline ends. The CDR3 is 14 residues long. CDR3 sequence reads: CASSYGTPENEQFF. The CDR3 nucleotides read TGTGCCAGCAGTTACGGGACACCGGAGAATGAGCAGTTCTTC.

This clonotype was seen repeatedly, ten times or more. The chain joins TRBV20-1 to TRBJ2-7; no clear D. The germline gives CDR1 DFQATT, CDR2 SNEGSKA (reference sequence). CDR3 length equals 15 residues. V dropped 4 bases and J dropped 6 bases, with 22 bases sitting between them. The CDR3 is CSATGSGYPASEQYF. DNA of the CDR3: TGCAGTGCTACTGGGTCCGGATATCCCGCTTCCGAGCAGTACTTC.

Many counts were recorded for this clonotype. The chain has TRBV5-1 and TRBJ2-6; D is undetermined. Per the germline V gene, CDR1 is SGHRS and CDR2 is YFSETQ. The CDR3 runs 16 residues. V was cut by 10 bases and J by 0 bases, with 17 bases left in between. CDR3 in amino acids: CASHGSGTSGANVLTF. The DNA for the CDR3 is TGCGCCTCTCATGGGTCCGGTACCTCTGGGGCCAACGTCCTGACTTTC.

In its sample, this clonotype was seen a few times. This chain connects TRBV5-6 to TRBJ2-3; D ambiguous. The CDR3 has 14 amino acids. Trimming cost V 6 bases and J 3 bases, with 14 bases left between them. Per the germline V gene, CDR1 is SGHDT and CDR2 is YYEEEE. The CDR3 reads CASNFNTSTDTQYF. Written as DNA, the CDR3 is TGTGCCAGCAACTTTAACACAAGTACAGATACGCAGTATTTT.

This clonotype was recorded at least ten times. The J gene is TRBJ2-2, the V gene TRBV5-1; unclear D gene. The V gene's germline CDR1 is SGHRS and CDR2 YFSETQ. The germline V and J ends were trimmed by 3 bases and 3 bases, with 15 bases remaining between them. The CDR3 length is 16 residues. The CDR3 DNA reads TGCGCCAGCAGCTCTATTATGAGAGGCGACACCGGGGAGCTGTTTTTT. This encodes CASSSIMRGDTGELFF.

This clonotype showed up many times. The rearrangement joins TRBV6-5 to TRBJ2-1, with 9 positions matching TRBD2. CDR3 size: 16 residues. The germline gives CDR1 MNHEY, CDR2 SVGAGI. Germline trimming cut 2 bases from V and 6 bases from J; bases unmatched to any gene: 8. This CDR3 is CASSYPLGGGANEQFF. The CDR3 DNA sequence: TGTGCCAGCAGTTACCCCCTAGGCGGGGGGGCCAATGAGCAGTTCTTC.

This clonotype appeared many times. The J gene is TRBJ2-5, the V gene TRBV5-1, with D unclear. Germline lookup yields CDR1 SGHRS and CDR2 YFSETQ. The CDR3 runs to 14 residues. Between the trimmed V and J ends, which lost 0 bases and 4 bases, there was a span of 10 bases. CDR3 bases: TGCGCCAGCAGCTTGGAAGGGTCCGGAGAGACCCAGTACTTC. Its translation is CASSLEGSGETQYF.

This clonotype was picked up many times. V gene TRBV5-1 combines with J gene TRBJ2-1; 8 bases are a match to TRBD2. In germline, CDR1 is SGHRS, CDR2 YFSETQ. The CDR3 has 15 amino acids. Trimming cost V 5 bases and J 0 bases; bases outside gene matches: 4. CDR3 DNA: TGCGCCAGCAGACTAGCGGTTGACTCCTACAATGAGCAGTTCTTC. Translation: CASRLAVDSYNEQFF.

This clonotype appeared many times. V is TRBV12-3 or TRBV12-4 and J is TRBJ1-5; 7 nucleotides match TRBD1. Trimming removed 3 bases from V and 4 bases from J; junction bases left unmatched: 9. This CDR3 spans 16 amino acids. The CDR3 sequence is CASSFSGQRGNQPQHF. Written as DNA, the CDR3 is TGTGCCAGCAGTTTTTCGGGACAGCGGGGGAATCAGCCCCAGCATTTT.